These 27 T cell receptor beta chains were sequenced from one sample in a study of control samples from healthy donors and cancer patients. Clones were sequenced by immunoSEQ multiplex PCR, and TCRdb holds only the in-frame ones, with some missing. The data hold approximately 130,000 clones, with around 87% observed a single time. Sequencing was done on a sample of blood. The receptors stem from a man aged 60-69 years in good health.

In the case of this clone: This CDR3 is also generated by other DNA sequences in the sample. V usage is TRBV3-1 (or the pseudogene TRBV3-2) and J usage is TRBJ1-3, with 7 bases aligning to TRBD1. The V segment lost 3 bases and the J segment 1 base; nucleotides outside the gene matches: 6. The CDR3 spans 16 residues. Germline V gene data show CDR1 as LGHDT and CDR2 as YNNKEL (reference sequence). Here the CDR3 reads CASSQTGTVSGNTIYF. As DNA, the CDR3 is TGTGCCAGCAGCCAGACCGGGACAGTATCTGGAAACACCATATATTTT.

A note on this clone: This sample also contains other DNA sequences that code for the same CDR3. The CDR3, as DNA: TGTGCCAGCAGTTACCTGGGGCAGTCGGCTCAGCCCCAGCATTTT. The encoded protein is CASSYLGQSAQPQHF. The rearrangement uses TRBV2 and TRBJ1-5, with D perhaps matching TRBD1 (5 bases). Germline V gene sequence: CDR1 SNHLY, CDR2 FYNNEI. CDR3 length equals 15 residues. V gave up 5 bases and J gave up 6 bases, with 17 bases separating them.

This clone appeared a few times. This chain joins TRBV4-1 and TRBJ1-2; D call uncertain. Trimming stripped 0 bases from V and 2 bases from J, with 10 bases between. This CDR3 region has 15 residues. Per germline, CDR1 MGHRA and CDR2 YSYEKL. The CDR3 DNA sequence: TGCGCCAGCAGCCAAGAATCATCCACGAACTATGGCTACACCTTC. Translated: CASSQESSTNYGYTF.

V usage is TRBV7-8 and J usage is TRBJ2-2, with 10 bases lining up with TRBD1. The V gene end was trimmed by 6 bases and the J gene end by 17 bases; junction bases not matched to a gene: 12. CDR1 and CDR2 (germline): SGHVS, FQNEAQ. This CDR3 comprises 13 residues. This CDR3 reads CASRLTFGTGEFF. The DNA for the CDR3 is TGTGCCAGCAGATTAACCTTCGGGACAGGGGAATTTTTT.

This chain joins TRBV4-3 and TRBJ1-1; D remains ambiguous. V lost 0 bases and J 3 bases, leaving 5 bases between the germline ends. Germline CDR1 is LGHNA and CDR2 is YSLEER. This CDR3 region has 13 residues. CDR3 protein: CASSQDSYTEAFF. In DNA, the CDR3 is TGCGCCAGCAGCCAAGACAGTTACACTGAAGCTTTCTTT.

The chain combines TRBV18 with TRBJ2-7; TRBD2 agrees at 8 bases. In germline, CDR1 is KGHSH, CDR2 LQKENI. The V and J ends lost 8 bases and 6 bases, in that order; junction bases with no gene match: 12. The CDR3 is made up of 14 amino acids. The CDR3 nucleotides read TGTGCCAGCGCTTTGAACGGGGGGGCAGTCGAGCAGTACTTC. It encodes CASALNGGAVEQYF.

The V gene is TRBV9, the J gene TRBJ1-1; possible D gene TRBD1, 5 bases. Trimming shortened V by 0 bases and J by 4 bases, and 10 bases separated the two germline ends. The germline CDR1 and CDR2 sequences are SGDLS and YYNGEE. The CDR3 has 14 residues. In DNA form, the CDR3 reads TGTGCCAGCAGCGTAGCTCCAGGGACCACTGAAGCTTTCTTT. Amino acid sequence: CASSVAPGTTEAFF.

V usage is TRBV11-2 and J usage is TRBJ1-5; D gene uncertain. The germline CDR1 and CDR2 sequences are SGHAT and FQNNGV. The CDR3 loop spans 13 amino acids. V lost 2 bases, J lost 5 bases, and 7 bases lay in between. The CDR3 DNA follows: TGTGCCAGCAGCTTACAACAGTATCAGCCCCAGCATTTT. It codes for CASSLQQYQPQHF.

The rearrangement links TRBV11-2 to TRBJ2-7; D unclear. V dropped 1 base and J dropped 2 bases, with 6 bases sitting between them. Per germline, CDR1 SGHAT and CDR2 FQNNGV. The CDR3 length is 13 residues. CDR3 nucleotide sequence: TGTGCCAGCAGCTTAGGCGGCCCCTACGAGCAGTACTTC. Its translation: CASSLGGPYEQYF.

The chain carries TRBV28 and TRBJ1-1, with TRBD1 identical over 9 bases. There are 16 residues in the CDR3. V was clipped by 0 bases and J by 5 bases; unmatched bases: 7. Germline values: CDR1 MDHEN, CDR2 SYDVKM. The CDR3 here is CASSLWGGTGSTEAFF. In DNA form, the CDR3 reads TGTGCCAGCAGTTTATGGGGGGGGACAGGGTCTACTGAAGCTTTCTTT.

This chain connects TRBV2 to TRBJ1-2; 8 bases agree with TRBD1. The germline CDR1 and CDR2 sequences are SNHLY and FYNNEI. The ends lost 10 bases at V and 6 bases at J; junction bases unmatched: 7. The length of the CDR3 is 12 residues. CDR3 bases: TGTGCCATCTCGCGACAGGGGAATGGCTACACCTTC. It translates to CAISRQGNGYTF.

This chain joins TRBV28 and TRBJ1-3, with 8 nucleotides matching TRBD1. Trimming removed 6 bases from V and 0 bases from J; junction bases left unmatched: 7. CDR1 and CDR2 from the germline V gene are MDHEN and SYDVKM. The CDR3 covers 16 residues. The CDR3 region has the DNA TGTGCCAGCAGCTTACTTGACAGGGGCTCTGGAAACACCATATATTTT. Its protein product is CASSLLDRGSGNTIYF.

CDR3 region: CAWSVEAGGTDTQYF. The CDR3 DNA reads as TGTGCCTGGAGTGTGGAGGCAGGGGGCACAGATACGCAGTATTTT. The V call is TRBV30, the J call TRBJ2-3; possibly TRBD1 for D (6 bases). Germline-derived CDR1 and CDR2 are GTSNPN and SVGIG (reference sequence). The CDR3 contains 15 residues. The germline V and J ends were trimmed by 0 bases and 1 base, with 11 bases remaining between them.

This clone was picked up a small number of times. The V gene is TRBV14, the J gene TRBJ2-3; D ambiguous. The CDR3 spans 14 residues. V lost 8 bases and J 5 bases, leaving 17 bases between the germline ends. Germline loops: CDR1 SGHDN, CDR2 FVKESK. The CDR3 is CASGPTTLGDTQYF. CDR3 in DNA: TGTGCCAGCGGACCTACGACCTTGGGAGATACGCAGTATTTT.

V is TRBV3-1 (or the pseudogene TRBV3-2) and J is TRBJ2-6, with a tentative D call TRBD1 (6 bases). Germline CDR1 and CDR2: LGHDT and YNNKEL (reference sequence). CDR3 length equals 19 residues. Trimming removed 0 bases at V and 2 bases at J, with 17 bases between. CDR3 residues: CASSQEGHRVGAGANVLTF. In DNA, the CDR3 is TGTGCCAGCAGCCAAGAAGGCCACAGGGTAGGCGCTGGGGCCAACGTCCTGACTTTC.

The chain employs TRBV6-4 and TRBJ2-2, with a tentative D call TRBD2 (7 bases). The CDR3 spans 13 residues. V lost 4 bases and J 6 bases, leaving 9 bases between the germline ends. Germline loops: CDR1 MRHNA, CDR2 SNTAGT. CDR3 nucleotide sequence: TGTGCCAGCAGTGCGGGGGGCCCCGGGGAGCTGTTTTTT. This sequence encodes CASSAGGPGELFF.

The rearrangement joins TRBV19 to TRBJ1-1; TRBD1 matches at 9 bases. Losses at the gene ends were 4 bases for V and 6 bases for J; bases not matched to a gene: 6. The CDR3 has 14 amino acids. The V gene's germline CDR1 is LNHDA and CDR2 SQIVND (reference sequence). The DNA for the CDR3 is TGTGCCAGTAGTACGGGACAGGGCTACGCTGAAGCTTTCTTT. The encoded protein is CASSTGQGYAEAFF.

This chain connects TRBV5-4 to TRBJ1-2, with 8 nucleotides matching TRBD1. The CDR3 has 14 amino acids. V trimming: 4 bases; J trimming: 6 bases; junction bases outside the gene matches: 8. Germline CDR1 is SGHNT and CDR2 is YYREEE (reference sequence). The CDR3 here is CASSTDRGFNGYTF. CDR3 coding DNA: TGTGCCAGCAGCACAGACAGGGGTTTCAATGGCTACACCTTC.

CDR3 bases: TGTGCCAGCAGCCGCCCCCGGACTAGGAAGGGGTCTAGCACAGATACGCAGTATTTT. This gives the protein CASSRPRTRKGSSTDTQYF. The rearrangement uses TRBV21-1 and TRBJ2-3; TRBD2 reflects the table's D call only, with no check against the DNA. TRBV21-1 is labeled a pseudogene. The CDR3 has 19 residues.

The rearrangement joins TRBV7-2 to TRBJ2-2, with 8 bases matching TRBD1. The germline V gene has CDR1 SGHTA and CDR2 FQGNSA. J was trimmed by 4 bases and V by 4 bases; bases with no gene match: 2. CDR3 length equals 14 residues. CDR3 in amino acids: CASSSQGATGELFF. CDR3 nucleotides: TGTGCCAGCAGCTCCCAGGGGGCCACCGGGGAGCTGTTTTTT.

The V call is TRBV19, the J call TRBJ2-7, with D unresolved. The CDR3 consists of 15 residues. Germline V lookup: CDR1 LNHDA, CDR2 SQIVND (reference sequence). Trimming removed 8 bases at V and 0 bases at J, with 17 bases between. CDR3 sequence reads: CASADLQQLSYEQYF. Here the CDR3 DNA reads TGTGCCAGTGCGGATCTCCAGCAACTCTCCTACGAGCAGTACTTC.

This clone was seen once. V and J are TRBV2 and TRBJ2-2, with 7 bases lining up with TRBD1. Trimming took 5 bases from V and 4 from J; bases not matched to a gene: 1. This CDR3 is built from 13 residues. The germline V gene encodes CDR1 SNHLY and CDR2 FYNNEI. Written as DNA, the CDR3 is TGTGCCAGCAGTCGACAGGGCACCGGGGAGCTGTTTTTT. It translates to CASSRQGTGELFF.

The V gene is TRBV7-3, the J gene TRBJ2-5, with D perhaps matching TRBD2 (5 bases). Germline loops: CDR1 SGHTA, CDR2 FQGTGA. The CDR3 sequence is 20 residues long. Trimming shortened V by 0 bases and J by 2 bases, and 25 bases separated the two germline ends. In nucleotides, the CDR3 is TGTGCCAGCAGCTTAACCTCCCCATTCCCGGTCGGGGATTTTCAAGAGACCCAGTACTTC. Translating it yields CASSLTSPFPVGDFQETQYF.

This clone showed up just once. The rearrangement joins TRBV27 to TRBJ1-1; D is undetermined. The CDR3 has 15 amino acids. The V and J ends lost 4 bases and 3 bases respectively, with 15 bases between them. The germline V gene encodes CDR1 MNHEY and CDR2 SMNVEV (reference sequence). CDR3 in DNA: TGTGCCAGCAGTTCGGAGGGCGCGGTGGACACTGAAGCTTTCTTT. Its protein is CASSSEGAVDTEAFF.

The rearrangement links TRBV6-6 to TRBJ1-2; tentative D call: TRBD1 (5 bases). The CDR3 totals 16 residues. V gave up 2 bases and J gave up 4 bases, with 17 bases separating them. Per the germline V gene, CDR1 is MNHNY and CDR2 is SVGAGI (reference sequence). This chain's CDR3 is CASSYGSKGWIYGYTF. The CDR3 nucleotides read TGTGCCAGCAGTTACGGGTCAAAGGGGTGGATCTATGGCTACACCTTC.

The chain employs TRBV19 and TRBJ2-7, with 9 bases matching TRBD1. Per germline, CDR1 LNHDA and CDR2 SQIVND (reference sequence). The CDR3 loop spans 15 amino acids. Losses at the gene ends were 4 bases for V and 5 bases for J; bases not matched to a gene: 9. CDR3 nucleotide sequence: TGTGCCAGTAGTACCTGGACAGGGGTTGGCAACGAGCAGTACTTC. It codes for CASSTWTGVGNEQYF.

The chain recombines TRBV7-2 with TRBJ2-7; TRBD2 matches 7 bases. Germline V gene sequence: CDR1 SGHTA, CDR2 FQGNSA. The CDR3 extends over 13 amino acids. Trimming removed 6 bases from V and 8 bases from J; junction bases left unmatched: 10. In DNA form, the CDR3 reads TGTGCCAGCAGGGGAGCGGGGAATACGCAGCAGTACTTC. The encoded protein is CASRGAGNTQQYF.